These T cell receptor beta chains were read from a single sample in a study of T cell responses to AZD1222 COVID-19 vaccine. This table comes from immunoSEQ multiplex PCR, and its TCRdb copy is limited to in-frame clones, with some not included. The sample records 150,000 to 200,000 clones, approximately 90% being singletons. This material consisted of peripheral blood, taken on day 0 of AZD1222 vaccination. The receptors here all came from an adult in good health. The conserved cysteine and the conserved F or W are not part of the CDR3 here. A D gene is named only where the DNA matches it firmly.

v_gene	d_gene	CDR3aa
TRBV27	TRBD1	ASSVIQGASYGYT
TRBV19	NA	ASSTGRDYGYT
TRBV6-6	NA	ASRTDEKLF
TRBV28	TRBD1	ASRTGGLGNQPQH
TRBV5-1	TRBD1	ASTIRDRVHETQY
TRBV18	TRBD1	ASSLTTGGPPGNTIY
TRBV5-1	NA	ASSQGEAYEQY
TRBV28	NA	ASSLSVTGNTIY
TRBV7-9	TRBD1	ASSLGQGVPPEQY
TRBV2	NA	ASSARLLNTGELF
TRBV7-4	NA	ASSPAPGQTYQETQY
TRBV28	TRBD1	ATRDSLYGYT
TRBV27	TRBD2	ASRPGLAGFPSRYEQY
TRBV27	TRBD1	ASKLLGQGFTGELF
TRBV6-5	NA	ASRGSRLYGYT
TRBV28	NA	ASSLISANQPQH
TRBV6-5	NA	ASSGRGSNEQF
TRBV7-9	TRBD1	ASSPRTGGVGSGNTIY
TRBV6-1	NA	ASSEDVVLAGNTIY
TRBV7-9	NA	ASSLLAGSYEQY
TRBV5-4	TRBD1	ASSVGQTINYGYT
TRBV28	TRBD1	ASSLFGRGWYEQY
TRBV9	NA	ASSVVASEKGRPSYEQY
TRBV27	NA	ASSLWSASGANVLT
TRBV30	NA	AWTPPLGRQSNYGYT
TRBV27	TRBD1	ASSLQGGYGYT
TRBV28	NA	ASSLLQEAF
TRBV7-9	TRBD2	ASSLGAGGPYEQY
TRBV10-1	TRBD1	ASSPRTGYTGELF
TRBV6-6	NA	ATKRDAGPYEQY
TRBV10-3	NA	AIMENGGETQY
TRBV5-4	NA	ASRLGTLETQY
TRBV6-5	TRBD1	ASHKTAGGRAF
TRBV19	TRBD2	ASRLAGGGTDTQY
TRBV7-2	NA	ASSPSRGNFYGYT
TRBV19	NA	ASSTQIGGYYEQY
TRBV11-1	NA	ASTAYTGELF
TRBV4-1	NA	ASSQADLVGAAYNEQF
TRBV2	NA	ASSSGVSYEQY
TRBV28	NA	AGGAGIWDYGYT
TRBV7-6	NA	ASSFYSGTGANVLT